Sequencing of this TCR beta chain was carried out in a study of blood T cell repertoires in COVID-19. Study-wide background: Specimens from acute and convalescent COVID-19 originated in the United States, Italy and Spain. T cells, B-cell-depleted T cells, or PBMCs supplied cDNA or gDNA.

There are 16 residues in the CDR3. The junction had 9 bases not matched to a gene; V was cut back by 5 bases and J by 5 bases. Germline lookup yields CDR1 MNHEY and CDR2 SMNVEV (reference sequence). Per the original data handling: Estimates of nucleated cell counts were drawn from the amplification of reference gene primers. Sequenced by immunoSEQ multiplex PCR; TCRdb stores in-frame clones only, minus some. That table is the source of V, J and clone size, and D and trimming were worked out from the DNA. The sample includes under 75,000 clones, approximately 90% of them seen just once. The specimen sequenced was peripheral blood. The chain carries TRBV27 and TRBJ1-5, with TRBD1 matching over 10 bases. The TCR sequence derives from a man aged 50 or older with acute or convalescent COVID-19. CDR3 sequence (DNA): TGTGCCAGCAGTCCTTCGACAGGGGGCGCGGATCAGCCCCAGCATTTT. Protein product: CASSPSTGGADQPQHF.